The source of this T cell receptor (beta chain) is a study of control samples from healthy donors and cancer patients. Sequencing was performed with immunoSEQ multiplex PCR; in TCRdb, only in-frame clones are kept and a portion is missing. The sample has some 74,000 clones, 94% seen once. From germline, CDR1 is SNHLY and CDR2 FYNNEI. Trimming removed 5 bases at V and 4 bases at J, with 12 bases between. The CDR3 covers 14 residues. Sequencing was carried out using blood. This clonotype was obtained from a woman between 25 and 40 years old in good health. The chain has TRBV2 and TRBJ1-5; unclear D gene. CDR3 sequence (DNA): TGTGCCAGCAGTCCCCGGGATCCTAATCAGCCCCAGCATTTT. It specifies CASSPRDPNQPQHF.